The rows below give T cell receptor beta chains drawn from one sample of a study of shared clonotypes between healthy human individuals. This table comes from immunoSEQ multiplex PCR, and its TCRdb copy is limited to in-frame clones, with some not included. The sample carries roughly 1.5 million clones, 95% to 99% recorded once. Sequencing was performed on naive CD4+ T cells sorted from blood. The origin of the receptors is a man aged 30 to 45 in good health. The CDR3 runs from the conserved cysteine through the conserved F or W. D genes are given only for firm matches. Part of the rows lack a size; the others show once, few, many or a class for expanded clones.

TRBV10-3	.	TRBJ2-1	.	CAISEGPGKETSDEQFF	TGTGCCATCAGTGAGGGTCCCGGGAAAGAAACCAGCGATGAGCAGTTCTTC
TRBV30	.	TRBJ1-1	.	CAWSVLPPRTEAFF	TGTGCCTGGAGTGTACTTCCCCCTCGGACTGAAGCTTTCTTT
TRBV15	.	TRBJ2-3	TRBD2	CATSGGSGRAGDTQYF	TGTGCCACCAGCGGGGGGAGCGGGAGGGCGGGAGATACGCAGTATTTT
TRBV18	.	TRBJ2-3	TRBD1	CASSPGTGTYTDTQYF	TGTGCCAGCTCACCCGGGACAGGGACGTACACAGATACGCAGTATTTT
TRBV7-9	.	TRBJ1-1	.	CASSRADEAFF	TGTGCCAGCAGCCGAGCCGATGAAGCTTTCTTT
TRBV28	.	TRBJ2-1	.	CASSPRDLGYNEQFF	TGTGCCAGCAGTCCCAGGGACTTAGGCTACAATGAGCAGTTCTTC
TRBV6-5	once	TRBJ2-7	.	CASSPDVASTYEQYF	TGTGCCAGCAGCCCGGACGTAGCTTCCACCTACGAGCAGTACTTC
TRBV18	once	TRBJ2-7	.	CASSPLRAYEQYF	TGTGCCAGCTCACCACTCAGGGCGTACGAGCAGTACTTC
TRBV5-4	.	TRBJ2-2	TRBD2	CASSPKGLARTGELFF	TGTGCCAGCAGCCCCAAGGGACTAGCGAGGACCGGGGAGCTGTTTTTT
TRBV2	.	TRBJ1-1	.	CASNFVGAEAFF	TGTGCCAGCAATTTCGTGGGGGCTGAAGCTTTCTTT
TRBV4-2	.	TRBJ1-1	.	CASSQAGRENTEAFF	TGTGCCAGCAGCCAAGCCGGACGCGAGAACACTGAAGCTTTCTTT
TRBV5-4	.	TRBJ2-7	TRBD2	CASSLVLAGGEQYF	TGTGCCAGCAGCTTGGTTCTAGCGGGTGGCGAGCAGTACTTC
TRBV6-1	once	TRBJ2-7	.	CASRILSTYEQYF	TGTGCCAGCAGAATCCTGAGTACCTACGAGCAGTACTTC
TRBV7-9	.	TRBJ2-1	TRBD1	CASSHDRVVDEQFF	TGTGCCAGCAGCCACGACAGGGTTGTGGATGAGCAGTTCTTC
TRBV29-1	.	TRBJ1-1	.	CSVVRVMGTEAFF	TGCAGCGTTGTCAGGGTAATGGGCACTGAAGCTTTCTTT
TRBV19	.	TRBJ1-2	.	CASSKAYGYTF	TGTGCCAGTAGTAAAGCATATGGCTACACCTTC
TRBV12-5	.	TRBJ2-1	.	CASGLRASDEQFF	TGTGCTAGTGGCCTAAGGGCCAGCGATGAGCAGTTCTTC
TRBV6-5	.	TRBJ2-7	TRBD2	CASRLSGSSYEQYF	TGTGCCAGCAGACTCAGCGGGAGTAGCTACGAGCAGTACTTC
TRBV11-2	.	TRBJ2-2	TRBD2	CASSSGLAGNTGELFF	TGTGCCAGCAGCTCAGGACTAGCAGGAAACACCGGGGAGCTGTTTTTT
TRBV9	.	TRBJ2-7	.	CASSVDGGSYEQYF	TGTGCCAGCAGCGTCGACGGGGGATCCTACGAGCAGTACTTC
TRBV5-1	.	TRBJ2-1	TRBD1	CASSFATGSYNEQFF	TGCGCCAGCAGCTTTGCGACAGGGTCCTACAATGAGCAGTTCTTC
TRBV28	.	TRBJ2-7	.	CATKKLVGRTNLYEQYF	TGTGCCACCAAGAAATTAGTAGGACGCACTAATCTATACGAGCAGTACTTC
TRBV30	.	TRBJ2-7	.	CAWSVLREQYF	TGTGCCTGGAGTGTACTGAGGGAGCAGTACTTC
TRBV18	.	TRBJ2-1	TRBD2	CASSPPGGSYNEQFF	TGTGCCAGCTCACCACCGGGCGGGAGTTACAATGAGCAGTTCTTC
TRBV6-6	.	TRBJ2-1	TRBD2	CASRRREAYNEQFF	TGTGCCAGCCGTCGGCGGGAGGCCTACAATGAGCAGTTCTTC
TRBV27	.	TRBJ2-5	TRBD2	CASSNKSGVHGTQYF	TGTGCCAGCAGCAACAAGAGCGGGGTCCATGGGACCCAGTACTTC
TRBV5-1	.	TRBJ2-3	TRBD2	CASSLEPSGSNDADTQYF	TGCGCCAGCAGCTTGGAGCCTAGCGGGAGTAATGATGCAGATACGCAGTATTTT
TRBV7-6	.	TRBJ1-3	TRBD1	CASSLGTGTGLNTIYF	TGTGCCAGCAGCTTAGGCACCGGGACAGGTCTAAACACCATATATTTT
TRBV18	.	TRBJ2-1	TRBD2	CASSEQREMVNEQFF	TGTGCCAGTTCAGAACAGCGGGAGATGGTGAATGAGCAGTTCTTC
TRBV21-1	.	TRBJ1-4	.	CASSKLAGAKVGRNEKLFF	TGTGCCAGCAGCAAATTAGCAGGGGCAAAGGTAGGCCGTAATGAAAAACTGTTTTTT
TRBV19	.	TRBJ2-5	.	CASSEDRMEGETQYF	TGTGCCAGTAGTGAGGACAGGATGGAGGGGGAGACCCAGTACTTC
TRBV7-9	.	TRBJ2-7	.	CASSYWQGHEQYF	TGTGCCAGCAGCTACTGGCAGGGCCACGAGCAGTACTTC
TRBV4-1	.	TRBJ2-1	TRBD1	CASSQELPGQGNNEQFF	TGCGCCAGCAGCCAAGAACTCCCGGGACAGGGCAACAATGAGCAGTTCTTC
TRBV15	once	TRBJ2-5	.	CATSRGSVQETQYF	TGTGCCACCAGCAGAGGTTCAGTCCAAGAGACCCAGTACTTC
TRBV5-1	.	TRBJ1-4	.	CASSVKTAVNEKLFF	TGCGCCAGCAGCGTAAAGACAGCAGTTAATGAAAAACTGTTTTTT
TRBV23-1	many	TRBJ2-1	.	CASIPLGEQFF	TGCGCCAGCATCCCCCTGGGTGAGCAGTTCTTC
TRBV6-1	.	TRBJ2-7	.	CASKGQVSSYEQYF	TGTGCCAGCAAGGGGCAGGTAAGCTCCTACGAGCAGTACTTC
TRBV7-2	.	TRBJ2-7	.	CASSLLGYEQYF	TGTGCCAGCAGCTTGCTGGGCTACGAGCAGTACTTC
TRBV6-1	.	TRBJ2-7	.	CASHLNSYEQYF	TGTGCCAGTCATCTCAACTCCTACGAGCAGTACTTC
TRBV2	.	TRBJ2-5	TRBD2	CASSPIAGAGETQYF	TGTGCCAGCAGTCCTATAGCGGGAGCCGGGGAGACCCAGTACTTC
TRBV2	once	TRBJ1-1	.	CASSEDARGTEAFF	TGTGCCAGCAGTGAAGATGCTCGAGGAACTGAAGCTTTCTTT
TRBV7-9	.	TRBJ1-1	.	CASSLAATRNTEAFF	TGTGCCAGCAGCTTAGCCGCGACACGGAACACTGAAGCTTTCTTT
TRBV29-1	.	TRBJ1-1	TRBD1	CSAFTGGPEAFF	TGCAGCGCCTTCACAGGGGGTCCTGAAGCTTTCTTT
TRBV9	.	TRBJ2-3	TRBD1	CASSVRQGRTDTQYF	TGTGCCAGCAGCGTAAGACAGGGTCGGACAGATACGCAGTATTTT
TRBV11-3	.	TRBJ2-5	.	CASSRGGGQVTQYF	TGTGCCAGCAGCAGAGGTGGGGGGCAGGTGACCCAGTACTTC
TRBV6-5	.	TRBJ1-4	.	CASSYRGGNNEKLFF	TGTGCCAGCAGTTATCGGGGGGGGAATAATGAAAAACTGTTTTTT
TRBV10-1	once	TRBJ2-1	TRBD2	CASSDHPSGSPQFF	TGCGCCAGCAGTGATCACCCTAGCGGGAGTCCTCAGTTCTTC
TRBV6-1	.	TRBJ2-1	.	CASSEPRRGIYNEQFF	TGTGCCAGCAGTGAACCCCGTAGGGGAATCTACAATGAGCAGTTCTTC
TRBV11-2	.	TRBJ2-3	.	CASSLSTAPGRWRYF	TGTGCCAGCAGCTTAAGTACGGCTCCGGGACGCTGGAGGTATTTT
TRBV2	once	TRBJ1-1	.	CASSDYREGYTEAFF	TGTGCCAGCAGTGACTATCGGGAGGGATACACTGAAGCTTTCTTT
TRBV10-1	.	TRBJ1-1	.	CASRHPGGQATEAFF	TGCGCCAGCAGACATCCAGGAGGCCAGGCCACTGAAGCTTTCTTT
TRBV9	.	TRBJ2-7	TRBD1	CASSHPSPGTGSPEQYF	TGTGCCAGCAGCCATCCATCCCCGGGGACAGGGTCCCCCGAGCAGTACTTC